The 7 T cell receptor beta chains given below trace back to one sample, sequenced in a study of shared clonotypes between healthy human individuals (dated by TCRdb to the early 2020s). Library prep was done by the immunoSEQ multiplex PCR assay. Drawn from immuneACCESS, this table holds only the in-frame rearrangements with V and J called that TCRdb kept. Clones are partly lost; checked studies trace under half to an unresolved V gene and leave the rest unexplained. Recorded for this sample are 400,000 to 550,000 clones; 65% to 80% of them occurred a single time. The leading ten clones occupy over 9.5% of the sample. Sequenced sample: PBMCs. These receptors all stem from a woman in her forties in good health. Some clones in this sample may be carry-over from other donors' samples.

This chain uses TRBV9 with TRBJ2-3, with D possibly matching TRBD2 (6 bases). The V gene lost 3 bases and the J gene lost 2 bases, with 13 bases spanning the gap. The CDR3 extends over 15 amino acids. The germline V gene has CDR1 SGDLS and CDR2 YYNGEE. CDR3 sequence reads: CASSEGPGDTDTQYF. For the CDR3, the DNA is TGTGCCAGCAGCGAAGGACCGGGAGACACAGATACGCAGTATTTT.

This clone was detected only once. The chain links TRBV6-5 to TRBJ1-6, with 7 bases identical to TRBD1. This CDR3 is 13 amino acids long. V shed 5 bases, J shed 7 bases, and the junction held 2 bases outside the gene matches. Germline V lookup: CDR1 MNHEY, CDR2 SVGAGI. Here the CDR3 reads CASSDRVNSPLHF. CDR3 DNA sequence: TGTGCCAGCAGTGACAGGGTAAATTCACCCCTCCACTTT.

The V gene is TRBV7-6, the J gene TRBJ2-3, with 8 bases that match TRBD2. Trimming took 1 base from V and 1 from J; bases not matched to a gene: 7. The CDR3 is made up of 17 amino acids. Germline V gene sequence: CDR1 SGHVS, CDR2 FNYEAQ. CDR3 loop: CASSLDYSGVGTDTQYF. The CDR3 DNA is TGTGCCAGCAGCTTAGACTATAGCGGGGTTGGCACAGATACGCAGTATTTT.

The chain recombines TRBV18 with TRBJ1-1; 7 bases agree with TRBD1. V lost 2 bases to trimming and J lost 1 base; unmatched junction nucleotides: 4. This CDR3 is 15 amino acids long. Per the germline V gene, CDR1 is KGHSH and CDR2 is LQKENI. CDR3: CASSPAQGGNTEAFF. CDR3 DNA: TGTGCCAGCTCACCAGCCCAGGGGGGGAACACTGAAGCTTTCTTT.

This clone has a handful of counts. This chain connects TRBV5-6 to TRBJ1-1; TRBD1 might be the D (6 bases). The CDR3 consists of 14 residues. V lost 4 bases, J lost 1 base, and 11 bases lay in between. CDR1 SGHDT and CDR2 YYEEEE come from the germline V gene. CDR3: CASSHGTQNTEAFF. The CDR3 bases are TGTGCCAGCAGCCACGGGACACAGAACACTGAAGCTTTCTTT.

The V and J genes are TRBV6-5 and TRBJ2-7, with TRBD1 identical over 7 bases. This CDR3 spans 11 amino acids. J lost 6 bases, V lost 6 bases, and 2 bases had no gene match. Germline CDR1 is MNHEY and CDR2 is SVGAGI. The CDR3 sequence is CASRRQGEQYF. CDR3 coding DNA: TGTGCCAGCAGACGACAGGGCGAGCAGTACTTC.

The chain uses TRBV28 and TRBJ1-3; TRBD1 aligns across 8 bases. CDR1 is MDHEN and CDR2 is SYDVKM in the germline V gene. The CDR3 is 15 amino acids. The V and J ends lost 10 bases and 10 bases, in that order; junction bases with no gene match: 18. CDR3: CATKKPGTGRVTIYF. The CDR3 nucleotides read TGTGCCACCAAAAAGCCCGGGACAGGCAGGGTAACCATATATTTT.